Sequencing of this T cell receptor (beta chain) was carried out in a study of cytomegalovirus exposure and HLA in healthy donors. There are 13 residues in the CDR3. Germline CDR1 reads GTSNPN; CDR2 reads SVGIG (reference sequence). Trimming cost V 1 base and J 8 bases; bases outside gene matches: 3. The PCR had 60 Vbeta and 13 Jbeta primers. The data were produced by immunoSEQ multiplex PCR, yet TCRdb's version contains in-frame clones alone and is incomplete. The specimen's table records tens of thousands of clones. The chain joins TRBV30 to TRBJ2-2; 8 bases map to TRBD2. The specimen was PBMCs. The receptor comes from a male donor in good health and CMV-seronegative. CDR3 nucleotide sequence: TGTGCCTGGAGTGGGACTAGCCGAGGGGAGCTGTTTTTT. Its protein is CAWSGTSRGELFF.